This T cell receptor (beta chain) was found in a study of T cells after yellow fever vaccination. Study-level findings and limits: Clonotypes shared by both compartments, CD4 and CD8, made up a small share.

In making TCR cDNA, 5'RACE template switching added a universal primer site and UMIs to it. TCRdb reanalysed the 5' RACE reads using MiXCR and keeps one entry per CDR3 protein. The sample consists of 200,000 to 300,000 distinct CDR3 sequences, 6.7% of them appearing once. Germline V gives CDR1 SGHTA, CDR2 FQGNSA. The CDR3 runs to 12 residues. J was trimmed by 3 bases and V by 4 bases; bases with no gene match: 0. This clonotype came up a few times. The antigen is unknown. The sequence was collected from a young man who received the YFV17D yellow fever vaccine. The starting material was CD4+ T cells sorted from PBMCs, obtained on the day of the yellow fever booster vaccination. The V call is TRBV7-2, the J call TRBJ2-7, with 7 bases aligning to TRBD1. The CDR3 sequence: CASSWTGYEQYF. In nucleotides, the CDR3 is TGTGCCAGCAGCTGGACAGGCTACGAGCAGTACTTC.